The 22 T cell receptor beta chains listed next were all sequenced from one sample in a study of blood T cell repertoires in COVID-19. Clones were sequenced by immunoSEQ multiplex PCR, and TCRdb holds only the in-frame ones, with some missing. There are 90,000 to 120,000 clones in the sample; about four fifths occur only once, and roughly 4% lies in the top ten. The sequenced sample was peripheral blood. These receptors originate from a woman in her sixties or seventies with acute or convalescent COVID-19.

The chain is built from TRBV2 and TRBJ2-1, with D tentatively TRBD2 (5 bases). Germline V gene data show CDR1 as SNHLY and CDR2 as FYNNEI. Trimming pared 1 base from V and 1 base from J, leaving 8 bases between. The CDR3 extends over 15 amino acids. The CDR3 nucleotides are TGTGCCAGCAGTGAAGAGGGAGAATCCTACAATGAGCAGTTCTTC. Amino acids: CASSEEGESYNEQFF.

The gene calls are TRBV5-5 and TRBJ1-2; D gene ambiguous. Germline CDR1 is SGHKS and CDR2 is YYEKEE (reference sequence). Trimming removed 0 bases at V and 4 bases at J, with 7 bases between. The CDR3 spans 13 residues. CDR3: CASSLALAYGYTF. The CDR3 bases are TGTGCCAGCAGCTTGGCTCTGGCCTATGGCTACACCTTC.

This rearrangement joins TRBV28 to TRBJ1-4; D is undetermined. V lost 6 bases, J lost 8 bases, and 13 bases lay in between. Germline CDR1 and CDR2: MDHEN and SYDVKM. This CDR3 is built from 13 residues. The CDR3 here is CASRGHNGEKLFF. The CDR3 DNA is TGTGCCAGCAGGGGCCACAATGGGGAAAAACTGTTTTTT.

J is TRBJ1-1 and V is TRBV6-6; possible D gene TRBD1, 5 bases. V shed 4 bases and J shed 3 bases, with 12 bases lying between them. CDR3 length equals 14 residues. Per the germline V gene, CDR1 is MNHNY and CDR2 is SVGAGI (reference sequence). CDR3 amino acids: CASSSPDSYTEAFF. The CDR3 nucleotides are TGTGCCAGCAGTTCTCCCGACAGCTACACTGAAGCTTTCTTT.

The table lists this clone with a count of one. The chain employs TRBV24-1 and TRBJ2-1; 7 bases are a match to TRBD1. The CDR3 loop spans 14 amino acids. The germline V gene encodes CDR1 KGHDR and CDR2 SFDVKD. Trimming cost V 7 bases and J 6 bases; bases outside gene matches: 8. CDR3 DNA sequence: TGTGCCACCAGCCACCGACAGGGACGCAATGAGCAGTTCTTC. This sequence encodes CATSHRQGRNEQFF.

J is TRBJ2-7 and V is TRBV16; D possibly corresponds to TRBD1 (6 bases). The V end was cut by 2 bases, the J end by 8 bases, with 10 bases between. CDR1 is KGHSY, CDR2 FQNENV, per germline. The CDR3 is made up of 12 amino acids. CDR3 bases: TGTGCCAGCAGCCAAGCAGGGGAAAAGCAGTACGTC. Encoded protein: CASSQAGEKQYV.

The genes are TRBV19 and TRBJ1-1; 8 nucleotides line up with TRBD1. In germline, CDR1 is LNHDA, CDR2 SQIVND (reference sequence). The CDR3 length is 15 residues. The V and J ends lost 6 bases and 1 base, in that order; junction bases with no gene match: 7. The CDR3 reads CASRQQGGANTEAFF. CDR3 sequence (DNA): TGTGCCAGTAGGCAACAGGGGGGGGCGAACACTGAAGCTTTCTTT.

The chain couples TRBV2 to TRBJ1-1; TRBD1 is a possible D gene (6 bases). The CDR3 runs 11 residues. Germline CDR1 and CDR2: SNHLY and FYNNEI. V lost 7 bases and J lost 5, with 8 bases in between. This CDR3 is CASIDRTEAFF. CDR3 DNA: TGTGCCAGCATCGACAGGACTGAAGCTTTCTTT.

The genes are TRBV28 and TRBJ1-5; no reliable D call. Germline values: CDR1 MDHEN, CDR2 SYDVKM. Trimming left V 4 bases short and J 2 bases short, with 12 bases between. The CDR3 covers 15 residues. The CDR3 region has the DNA TGTGCCAGCAGTTCATCGTCTCCGGGCAATCAGCCCCAGCATTTT. Protein sequence: CASSSSSPGNQPQHF.

V is TRBV19 and J is TRBJ2-3, with 11 bases lining up with TRBD1. The germline CDR1 and CDR2 sequences are LNHDA and SQIVND (reference sequence). Trimming removed 3 bases from V and 2 bases from J; junction bases left unmatched: 10. This CDR3 has 18 residues. This chain's CDR3 is CASSMNLGQGVYTDTQYF. The CDR3 DNA follows: TGTGCCAGTAGTATGAATTTGGGACAGGGGGTTTACACAGATACGCAGTATTTT.

This CDR3 reads CASSPFGTGITEQYF. The CDR3 region has the DNA TGTGCCAGCAGCCCCTTCGGGACAGGGATCACCGAGCAGTACTTC. The J gene is TRBJ2-7, the V gene TRBV7-6; TRBD1 matches 9 bases. J lost 6 bases, V lost 5 bases, and 11 bases had no gene match. The V gene's germline CDR1 is SGHVS and CDR2 FNYEAQ. CDR3 length: 15 residues.

V and J are TRBV6-6 and TRBJ2-3, with 9 bases identical to TRBD2. J lost 0 bases, V lost 5 bases, and 9 bases had no gene match. Germline loops: CDR1 MNHNY, CDR2 SVGAGI (reference sequence). This CDR3 is 17 amino acids long. The CDR3 loop is CASSPSLAGASTDTQYF. For the CDR3, the DNA is TGTGCCAGCAGTCCTTCACTAGCGGGTGCGAGCACAGATACGCAGTATTTT.

The chain is built from TRBV20-1 and TRBJ1-2; TRBD1 matches 10 bases. CDR1 is DFQATT and CDR2 is SNEGSKA in the germline V gene (reference sequence). CDR3 length: 14 amino acids. V shed 3 bases, J shed 8 bases, and the junction held 9 bases outside the gene matches. CDR3 region: CSASRRQGAHGYTF. The DNA of the CDR3 is TGCAGTGCTAGTCGCCGACAGGGGGCGCACGGCTACACCTTC.

The chain recombines TRBV5-4 with TRBJ2-3; possible D gene TRBD2, 6 bases. Germline assignment: CDR1 SGHNT and CDR2 YYREEE (reference sequence). This CDR3 has 15 amino acids. Trimming cost V 5 bases and J 4 bases, with 17 bases left between them. The DNA of the CDR3 is TGTGCCAGCAGGACCCGGGGGATGGGCTCAGATACGCAGTATTTT. It encodes CASRTRGMGSDTQYF.

CDR3 protein: CASSYLLAGGQGEQFF. The CDR3 DNA follows: TGTGCCAGCAGTTACTTACTAGCGGGGGGGCAGGGTGAGCAGTTCTTC. The rearrangement joins TRBV6-5 to TRBJ2-1, with 13 bases matching TRBD2. The V gene end was trimmed by 1 base and the J gene end by 9 bases; junction bases not matched to a gene: 6. The CDR3 length is 16 residues. CDR1 MNHEY and CDR2 SVGAGI come from the germline V gene.

The chain carries TRBV24-1 and TRBJ2-3; possible D gene TRBD1, 5 bases. V lost 3 bases and J 4 bases, leaving 10 bases between the germline ends. The CDR3 runs 14 residues. Germline V CDR1 and CDR2: KGHDR, SFDVKD. CDR3 coding DNA: TGTGCCACCAGTGATCCCAGCAGGGCAGATACGCAGTATTTT. It codes for CATSDPSRADTQYF.

The genes are TRBV28 and TRBJ1-1; TRBD1 might be the D (5 bases). V was shortened by 4 bases and J by 0 bases, with 18 bases between the two germline ends. Germline values: CDR1 MDHEN, CDR2 SYDVKM. CDR3 length: 17 amino acids. This chain's CDR3 is CASSSLGRGRVNTEAFF. The CDR3 DNA is TGTGCCAGCAGTTCCCTCGGGAGGGGCAGGGTGAACACTGAAGCTTTCTTT.

This clone was counted a single time. The chain combines TRBV6-2 or TRBV6-3 with TRBJ1-1; D perhaps matches TRBD1 (6 bases). The CDR3 sequence is 17 residues long. Per germline, CDR1 MNHEY and CDR2 SVGEGT. V dropped 0 bases and J dropped 5 bases, with 19 bases sitting between them. The CDR3 reads CASSYSPGTRGLTEAFF. Here the CDR3 DNA reads TGTGCCAGCAGTTACTCCCCCGGGACAAGGGGCTTAACTGAAGCTTTCTTT.

Here the CDR3 DNA reads TGTGCCAGCATCCAACTTCGGGTCGATAACTCCTACGAGCAGTACTTC. It yields the protein CASIQLRVDNSYEQYF. The V and J genes are TRBV6-4 and TRBJ2-7; D not resolved. The CDR3 is 16 amino acids. CDR1 is MRHNA, CDR2 SNTAGT, per germline. V was trimmed by 7 bases and J by 0 bases, leaving 19 bases between them.

CDR3 region: CASSMGTSVETQYF. The CDR3 DNA is TGCGCCAGCAGCATGGGGACTAGTGTGGAGACCCAGTACTTC. The rearrangement joins TRBV5-1 to TRBJ2-5; 8 bases line up with TRBD2. In germline, CDR1 is SGHRS, CDR2 YFSETQ. V lost 4 bases to trimming and J lost 5 bases; unmatched junction nucleotides: 7. The CDR3 covers 14 residues. Supplemented by reference TRBV5-1 and TRBJ2-5, the full variable domain reads KAGVTQTPRYLIKTRGQQVTLSCSPISGHRSVSWYQQTPGQGLQFLFEYFSETQRNKGNFPGRFSGRQFSNSRSEMNVSTLELGDSALYLCASSMGTSVETQYFGPGTRLLVL.

This clone was seen once. This chain joins TRBV7-3 and TRBJ2-3; no clear D. V was pared by 10 bases and J by 2 bases, with 7 bases between. In germline, CDR1 is SGHTA, CDR2 FQGTGA. This CDR3 spans 11 amino acids. The CDR3 protein is CATRFTDTQYF. CDR3 DNA sequence: TGTGCCACCCGGTTCACAGATACGCAGTATTTT.

As DNA, the CDR3 is TGTGCCAGTAGTACCGGACAGGGGGCTGTGAGTAATTCACCCCTCCACTTT. This gives the protein CASSTGQGAVSNSPLHF. The chain couples TRBV19 to TRBJ1-6, with 11 nucleotides matching TRBD1. With V trimmed by 4 bases and J by 6 bases, 8 bases remained unmatched. CDR1 is LNHDA, CDR2 SQIVND, per germline (reference sequence). The CDR3 is 17 amino acids.